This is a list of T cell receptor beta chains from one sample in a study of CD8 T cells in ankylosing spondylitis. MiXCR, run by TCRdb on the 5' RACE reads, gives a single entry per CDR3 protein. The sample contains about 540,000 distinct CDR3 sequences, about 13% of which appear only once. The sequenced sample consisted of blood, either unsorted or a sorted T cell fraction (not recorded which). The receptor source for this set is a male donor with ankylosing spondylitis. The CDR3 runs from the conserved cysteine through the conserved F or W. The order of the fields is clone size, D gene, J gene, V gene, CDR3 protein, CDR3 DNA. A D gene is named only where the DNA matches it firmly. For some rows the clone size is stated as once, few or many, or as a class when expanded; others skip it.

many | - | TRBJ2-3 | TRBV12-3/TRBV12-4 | CASRASGRDTQYF | TGTGCCAGCAGAGCTTCGGGCCGAGATACGCAGTATTTT
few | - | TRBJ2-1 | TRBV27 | CASSLQGEDNEQFF | TGTGCCAGCAGTCTCCAGGGGGAGGACAATGAGCAGTTCTTC
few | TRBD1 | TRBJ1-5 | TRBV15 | CATSTDRGNQPQHF | TGTGCCACCAGCACGGACAGGGGCAATCAGCCCCAGCATTTT
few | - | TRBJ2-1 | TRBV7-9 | CASSWRGGSSYNEQFF | TGTGCCAGCAGCTGGAGAGGCGGAAGCTCCTACAATGAGCAGTTCTTC
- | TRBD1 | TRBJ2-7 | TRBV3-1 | CASGLSPGQGVLLEQYF | TGTGCCAGCGGCCTGTCACCGGGACAGGGGGTGCTATTGGAGCAGTACTTC
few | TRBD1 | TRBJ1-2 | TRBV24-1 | CATSGQGLDGYTF | TGTGCCACCAGTGGACAGGGGTTGGATGGCTACACCTTC
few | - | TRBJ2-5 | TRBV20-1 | CSATPPYQETQYF | TGCAGTGCCACACCCCCGTACCAAGAGACCCAGTACTTC
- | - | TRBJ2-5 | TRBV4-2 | CASSQDKRQETQYF | TGTGCCAGCAGCCAAGATAAGCGGCAAGAGACCCAGTACTTC
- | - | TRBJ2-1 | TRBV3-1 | CASSLETSQVGEQFF | TGTGCCAGCAGCCTAGAGACTAGTCAGGTCGGTGAGCAGTTCTTC
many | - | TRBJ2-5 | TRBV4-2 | CASSQDAGKTQYF | TGTGCCAGCAGCCAAGATGCGGGAAAGACCCAGTACTTC
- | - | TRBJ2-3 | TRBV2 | CASSMRTDTQYF | TGTGCCAGCTCTATGCGGACAGATACGCAGTATTTT
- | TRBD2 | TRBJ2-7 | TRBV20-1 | CSAKRLAGDPEQYF | TGCAGTGCTAAAAGACTAGCGGGAGATCCCGAGCAGTACTTC
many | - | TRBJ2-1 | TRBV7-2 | CASSLGLGAGGGNEQFF | TGTGCCAGCAGCTTAGGGCTGGGAGCCGGAGGGGGTAATGAGCAGTTCTTC
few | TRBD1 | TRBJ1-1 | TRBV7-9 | CASSEWDRENTEAFF | TGTGCCAGCAGCGAATGGGACAGGGAGAACACTGAAGCTTTCTTT
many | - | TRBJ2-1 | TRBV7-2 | CASSLSIGEQFF | TGTGCCAGCAGCTTAAGTATAGGGGAGCAGTTCTTC
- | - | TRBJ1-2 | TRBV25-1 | CASSELGVGDYGYTF | TGTGCCAGCAGTGAACTCGGGGTGGGGGACTATGGCTACACCTTC
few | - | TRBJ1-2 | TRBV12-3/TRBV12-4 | CASSGTFGTSPNYGYTF | TGTGCCAGCAGTGGCACATTTGGCACCTCACCGAACTATGGCTACACCTTC
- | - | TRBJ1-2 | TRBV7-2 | CASSPTVGRRGYGYTF | TGTGCCAGCAGCCCCACCGTTGGCCGGCGGGGCTATGGCTACACCTTC
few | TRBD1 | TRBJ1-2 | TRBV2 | CASSKSRGANGYTF | TGTGCCAGCAGCAAAAGCAGGGGGGCAAATGGCTACACCTTC
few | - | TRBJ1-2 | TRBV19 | CASSLWGITYGYTF | TGTGCCAGTAGCCTCTGGGGTATCACCTATGGCTACACCTTC
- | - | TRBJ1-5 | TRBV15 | CATGGLGDQPQHF | TGTGCCACTGGTGGTCTGGGGGATCAGCCCCAGCATTTT
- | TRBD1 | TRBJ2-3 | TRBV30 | CAWNPEDRGFISTDTQYF | TGTGCCTGGAACCCCGAGGACAGGGGGTTTATTAGCACAGATACGCAGTATTTT
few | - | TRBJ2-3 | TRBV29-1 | CSVAPRRTDTQYF | TGCAGCGTTGCTCCCCGCCGCACAGATACGCAGTATTTT
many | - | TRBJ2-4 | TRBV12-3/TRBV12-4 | CASSLAQTRNIQYF | TGTGCCAGCAGTTTAGCCCAGACCCGAAACATTCAGTACTTC
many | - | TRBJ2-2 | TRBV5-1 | CASSLRGDTGELFF | TGCGCCAGCAGCTTACGGGGCGACACCGGGGAGCTGTTTTTT
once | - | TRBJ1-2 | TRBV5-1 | CASSTGPGAGGYGYTF | TGCGCCAGCAGCACTGGCCCAGGGGCCGGGGGGTATGGCTACACCTTC
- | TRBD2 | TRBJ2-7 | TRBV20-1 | CSARLAGVSEQYF | TGCAGTGCCCGACTAGCGGGAGTCTCCGAGCAGTACTTC
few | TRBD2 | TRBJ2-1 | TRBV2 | CASSEKAGGPWNEQFF | TGTGCCAGCAGTGAAAAAGCGGGAGGGCCTTGGAATGAGCAGTTCTTC
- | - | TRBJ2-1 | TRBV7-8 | CASSFGGFSYNEQFF | TGTGCCAGCAGCTTTGGCGGGTTCTCCTACAATGAGCAGTTCTTC
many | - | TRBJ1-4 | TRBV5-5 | CASSFIGTNEKLFF | TGTGCCAGCAGCTTCATAGGAACTAATGAAAAACTGTTTTTT
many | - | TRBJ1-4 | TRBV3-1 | CASSPMPGATNEKLFF | TGTGCCAGCAGCCCAATGCCGGGGGCAACTAATGAAAAACTGTTTTTT
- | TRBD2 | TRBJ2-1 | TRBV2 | CASSVLAGGPGNEQFF | TGTGCCAGCAGTGTACTCGCGGGAGGGCCTGGGAATGAGCAGTTCTTC
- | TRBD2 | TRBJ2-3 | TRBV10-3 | CAISRRGAVPGLAGDADTQYF | TGTGCCATCAGCCGCCGGGGAGCCGTCCCGGGACTAGCGGGAGATGCAGATACGCAGTATTTT
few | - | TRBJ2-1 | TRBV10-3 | CAISEYWPDNEQFF | TGTGCCATCAGTGAGTACTGGCCAGACAATGAGCAGTTCTTC
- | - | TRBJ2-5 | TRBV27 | CASSINRDHDGTVETQYF | TGTGCCAGCAGTATAAACCGGGACCATGACGGGACTGTGGAGACCCAGTACTTC
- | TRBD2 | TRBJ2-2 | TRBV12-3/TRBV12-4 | CASSFGTSGSTGEPFF | TGTGCCAGCAGTTTTGGGACTAGCGGGTCAACCGGGGAGCCGTTTTTT
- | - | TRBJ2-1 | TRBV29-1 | CSASSGLALNEQFF | TGCAGCGCCTCCTCCGGGCTAGCTTTAAATGAGCAGTTCTTC
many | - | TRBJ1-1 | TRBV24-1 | CATSDSGGLNTEAFF | TGTGCCACCAGTGATAGCGGCGGATTAAACACTGAAGCTTTCTTT
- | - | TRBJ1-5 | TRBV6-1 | CASSGEGSVNSNQPQHF | TGTGCCAGCAGTGGCGAGGGGTCAGTAAATAGCAATCAGCCCCAGCATTTT
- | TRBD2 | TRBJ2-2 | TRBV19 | CASKIRLAGNTGELFF | TGTGCCAGTAAAATAAGACTAGCGGGGAACACCGGGGAGCTGTTTTTT
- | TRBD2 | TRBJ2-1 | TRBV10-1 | CASRPGLADEQFF | TGCGCCAGCAGACCAGGACTAGCGGATGAGCAGTTCTTC
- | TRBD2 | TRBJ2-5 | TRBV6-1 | CASSPFSGRALETQYF | TGTGCCAGCAGCCCCTTTAGCGGGAGGGCCCTAGAGACCCAGTACTTC